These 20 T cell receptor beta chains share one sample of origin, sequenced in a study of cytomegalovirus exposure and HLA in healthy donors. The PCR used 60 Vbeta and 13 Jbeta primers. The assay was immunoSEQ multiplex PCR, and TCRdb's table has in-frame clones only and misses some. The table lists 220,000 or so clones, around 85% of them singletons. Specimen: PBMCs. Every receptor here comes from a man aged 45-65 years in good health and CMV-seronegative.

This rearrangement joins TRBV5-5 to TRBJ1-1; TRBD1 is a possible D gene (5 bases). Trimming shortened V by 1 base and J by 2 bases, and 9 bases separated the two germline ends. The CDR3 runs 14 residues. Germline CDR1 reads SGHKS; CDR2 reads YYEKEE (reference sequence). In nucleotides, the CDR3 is TGTGCCAGCAGCTTGCTTGACAGCAACACTGAAGCTTTCTTT. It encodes CASSLLDSNTEAFF.

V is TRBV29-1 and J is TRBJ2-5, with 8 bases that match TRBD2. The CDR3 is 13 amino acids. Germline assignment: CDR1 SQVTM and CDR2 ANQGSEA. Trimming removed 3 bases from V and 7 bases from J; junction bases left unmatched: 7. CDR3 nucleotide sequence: TGCAGCGTTGACGGGGGGGGCAGCGTGACCCAGTACTTC. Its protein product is CSVDGGGSVTQYF.

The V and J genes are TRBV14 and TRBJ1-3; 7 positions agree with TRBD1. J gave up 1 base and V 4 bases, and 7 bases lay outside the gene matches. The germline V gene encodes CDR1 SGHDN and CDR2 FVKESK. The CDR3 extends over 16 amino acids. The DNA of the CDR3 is TGTGCCAGCAGCCCACAGGGGAGAAGGTCTGGAAACACCATATATTTT. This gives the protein CASSPQGRRSGNTIYF. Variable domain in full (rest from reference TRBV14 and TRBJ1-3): EAGVTQFPSHSVIEKGQTVTLRCDPISGHDNLYWYRRVMGKEIKFLLHFVKESKQDESGMPNNRFLAERTGGTYSTLKVQPAELEDSGVYFCASSPQGRRSGNTIYFGEGSWLTVV.

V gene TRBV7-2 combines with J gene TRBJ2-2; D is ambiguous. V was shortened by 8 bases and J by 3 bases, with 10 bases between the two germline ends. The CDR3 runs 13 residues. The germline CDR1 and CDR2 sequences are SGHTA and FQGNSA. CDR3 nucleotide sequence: TGTGCCAGCTGCGAGAAGCACACCGGGGAGCTGTTTTTT. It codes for CASCEKHTGELFF.

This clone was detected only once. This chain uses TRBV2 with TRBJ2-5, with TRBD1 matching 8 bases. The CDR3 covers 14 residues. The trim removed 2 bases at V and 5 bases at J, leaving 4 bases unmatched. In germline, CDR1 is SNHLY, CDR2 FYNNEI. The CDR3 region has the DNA TGTGCCAGCAGTGAACGACAGGGGAAGGAGACCCAGTACTTC. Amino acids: CASSERQGKETQYF.

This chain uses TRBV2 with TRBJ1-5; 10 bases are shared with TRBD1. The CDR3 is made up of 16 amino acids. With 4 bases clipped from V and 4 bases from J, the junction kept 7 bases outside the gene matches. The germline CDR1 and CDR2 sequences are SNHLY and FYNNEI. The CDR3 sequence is CASSVRGGQGNQPQHF. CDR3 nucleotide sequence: TGTGCCAGCAGTGTCCGGGGGGGACAGGGGAATCAGCCCCAGCATTTT.

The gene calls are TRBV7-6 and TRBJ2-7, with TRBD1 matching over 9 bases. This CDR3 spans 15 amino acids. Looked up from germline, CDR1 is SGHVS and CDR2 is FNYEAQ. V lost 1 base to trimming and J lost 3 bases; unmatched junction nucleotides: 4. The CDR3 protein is CASSLGQGVFYEQYF. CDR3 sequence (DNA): TGTGCCAGCAGCTTAGGACAGGGGGTTTTCTACGAGCAGTACTTC.

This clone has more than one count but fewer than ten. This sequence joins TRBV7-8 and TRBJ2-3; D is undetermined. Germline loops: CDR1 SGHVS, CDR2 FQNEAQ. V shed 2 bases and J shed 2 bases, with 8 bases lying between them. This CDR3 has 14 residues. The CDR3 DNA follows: TGTGCCAGCAGCTTATGGCACATCACAGATACGCAGTATTTT. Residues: CASSLWHITDTQYF.

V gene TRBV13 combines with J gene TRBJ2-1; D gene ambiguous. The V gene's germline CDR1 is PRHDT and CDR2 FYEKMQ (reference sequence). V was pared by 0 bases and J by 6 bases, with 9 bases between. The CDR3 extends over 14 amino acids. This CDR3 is CASSLGRLGNEQFF. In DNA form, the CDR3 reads TGTGCCAGCAGCTTAGGGCGGCTAGGCAATGAGCAGTTCTTC.

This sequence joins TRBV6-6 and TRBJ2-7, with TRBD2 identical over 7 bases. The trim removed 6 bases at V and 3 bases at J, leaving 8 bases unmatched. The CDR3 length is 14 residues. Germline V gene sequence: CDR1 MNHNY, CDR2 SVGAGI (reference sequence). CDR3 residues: CASRPVASGYEQYF. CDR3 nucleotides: TGTGCCAGCAGGCCGGTGGCTAGCGGCTACGAGCAGTACTTC.

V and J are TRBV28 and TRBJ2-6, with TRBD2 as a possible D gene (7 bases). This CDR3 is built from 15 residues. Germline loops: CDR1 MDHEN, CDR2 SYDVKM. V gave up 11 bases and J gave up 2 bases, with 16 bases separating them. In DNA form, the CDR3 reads TGTGCCTCCGGGGGGCTCGTGGCTGGGGCCAACGTCCTGACTTTC. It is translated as CASGGLVAGANVLTF.

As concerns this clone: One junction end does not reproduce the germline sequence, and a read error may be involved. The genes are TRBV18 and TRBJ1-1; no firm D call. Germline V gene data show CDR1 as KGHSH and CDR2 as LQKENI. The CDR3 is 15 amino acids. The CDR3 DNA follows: TGTGCCAGCTCACCACCAGCCTCGGGGAGGACTGTAGCTTTCTTT. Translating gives CASSPPASGRTVAFF.

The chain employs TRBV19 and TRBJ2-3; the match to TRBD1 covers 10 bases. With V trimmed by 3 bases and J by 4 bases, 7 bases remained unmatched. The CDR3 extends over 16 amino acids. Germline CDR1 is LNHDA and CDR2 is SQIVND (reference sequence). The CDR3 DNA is TGTGCCAGTAGTATTGATGGGACAGGGGCGTCAGATACGCAGTATTTT. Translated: CASSIDGTGASDTQYF.

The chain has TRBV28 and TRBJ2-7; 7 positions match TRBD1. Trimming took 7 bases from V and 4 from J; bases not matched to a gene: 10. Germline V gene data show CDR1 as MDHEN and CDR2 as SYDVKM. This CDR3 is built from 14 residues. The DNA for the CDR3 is TGTGCCAGCACCGCCGGGACAGCCCTTTACGAGCAGTACTTC. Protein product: CASTAGTALYEQYF.

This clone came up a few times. The CDR3, as DNA: TGCGCCAGCCGACGCGAGGCTAGCAACACCGGGGAGCTGTTTTTT. Translated: CASRREASNTGELFF. The chain combines TRBV5-1 with TRBJ2-2, with D possibly being TRBD2 (5 bases). Trimming left V 7 bases short and J 2 bases short, with 15 bases between. This CDR3 is 15 amino acids long. The V gene's germline CDR1 is SGHRS and CDR2 YFSETQ.

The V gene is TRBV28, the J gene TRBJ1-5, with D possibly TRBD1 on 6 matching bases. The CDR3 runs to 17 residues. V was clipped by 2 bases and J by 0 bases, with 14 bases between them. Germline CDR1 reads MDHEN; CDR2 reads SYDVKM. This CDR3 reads CASSLPGTKISNQPQHF. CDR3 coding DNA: TGTGCCAGCAGTTTACCCGGGACAAAGATTAGCAATCAGCCCCAGCATTTT.

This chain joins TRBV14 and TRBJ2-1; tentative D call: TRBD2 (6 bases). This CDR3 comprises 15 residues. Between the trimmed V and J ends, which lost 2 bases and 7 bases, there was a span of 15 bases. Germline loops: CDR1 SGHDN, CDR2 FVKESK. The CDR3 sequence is CASSQKRAGWNEQFF. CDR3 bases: TGTGCCAGCAGCCAAAAGAGGGCGGGGTGGAATGAGCAGTTCTTC.

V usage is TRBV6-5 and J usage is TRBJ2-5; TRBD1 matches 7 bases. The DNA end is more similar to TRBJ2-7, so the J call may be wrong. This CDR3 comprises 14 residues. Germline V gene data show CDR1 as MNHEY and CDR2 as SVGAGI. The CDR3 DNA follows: TGTGCCAGCAGCGAGGGACAGACTGCCTACGAGCAGTACTTC. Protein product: CASSEGQTAYEQYF.

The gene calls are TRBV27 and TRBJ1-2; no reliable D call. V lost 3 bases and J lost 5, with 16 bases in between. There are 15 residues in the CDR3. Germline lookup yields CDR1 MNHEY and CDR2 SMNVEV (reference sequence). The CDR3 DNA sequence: TGTGCCAGCAGTTTTGGGATAGCGGCTGGATATGGCTACACCTTC. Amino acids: CASSFGIAAGYGYTF.

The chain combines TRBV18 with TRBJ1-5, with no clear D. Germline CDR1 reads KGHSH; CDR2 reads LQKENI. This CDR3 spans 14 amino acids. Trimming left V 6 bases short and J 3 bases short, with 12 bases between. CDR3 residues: CASSPTGANQPQHF. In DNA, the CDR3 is TGTGCCAGCTCTCCCACTGGAGCCAATCAGCCCCAGCATTTT.